These 27 T cell receptor beta chains were all obtained from the same sample, sequenced in a study of CD8+ T cells in alopecia areata (dated by TCRdb to about 2018). Library construction relied on the immunoSEQ multiplex PCR assay. RNA was extracted from all samples and reverse transcribed into cDNA, which served as template for TCR sequencing. Drawn from immuneACCESS, this table holds only the in-frame rearrangements with V and J called that TCRdb kept. Clones are partly lost; checked studies trace under half to an unresolved V gene and leave the rest unexplained. In this sample the table shows 150,000 to 200,000 clones, roughly 65% of which occur a single time. The ten biggest clones cover about 1.7% of the sample. Read against the paper, the sample's time point label means: baseline before oral tofacitinib. The specimen was CD4+ T cells sorted from blood, collected at week 0. All receptors come from a human donor with alopecia areata.

The chain links TRBV25-1 to TRBJ1-6; a possible D gene is TRBD1 (6 bases). Trimming stripped 6 bases from V and 7 bases from J, with 16 bases between. CDR3 size: 15 residues. CDR1 is MGHDK, CDR2 SYGVNS, per germline. The CDR3, as DNA: TGTGCCAGCAGGCCCGAGACAGGACCAAATTCACCCCTCCACTTT. Its protein is CASRPETGPNSPLHF. The whole variable domain, remainder taken from reference TRBV25-1 and TRBJ1-6, is EADIYQTPRYLVIGTGKKITLECSQTMGHDKMYWYQQDPGMELHLIHYSYGVNSTEKGDLSSESTVSRIRTEHFPLTLESARPSHTSQYLCASRPETGPNSPLHFGNGTRLTVT.

The chain recombines TRBV20-1 with TRBJ2-7; D is uncertain. Germline values: CDR1 DFQATT, CDR2 SNEGSKA (reference sequence). Trimming removed 3 bases from V and 5 bases from J, with 8 bases in between. This CDR3 has 11 amino acids. CDR3 sequence: CSASGRDEQYF. DNA for the CDR3: TGCAGTGCTAGCGGACGGGACGAGCAGTACTTC.

The CDR3 nucleotides read TGTGCCAGCAGCCCACCGGGAGAGACCCAGTACTTC. It yields the protein CASSPPGETQYF. The gene calls are TRBV7-2 and TRBJ2-5, with D unclear. The CDR3 runs to 12 residues. Deletions cut 5 bases from V and 4 bases from J, with 8 bases between. Germline lookup yields CDR1 SGHTA and CDR2 FQGNSA. Drawing the rest from reference TRBV7-2 and TRBJ2-5, the complete variable domain is GAGVSQSPSNKVTEKGKDVELRCDPISGHTALYWYRQSLGQGLEFLIYFQGNSAPDKSGLPSDRFSAERTGGSVSTLTIQRTQQEDSAVYLCASSPPGETQYFGPGTRLLVL.

This clone was observed a few times. The rearrangement links TRBV5-5 to TRBJ1-1, with D maybe TRBD1 (6 bases). CDR1 and CDR2 from the germline V gene are SGHKS and YYEKEE (reference sequence). The CDR3 totals 12 residues. Between the trimmed V and J ends, which lost 4 bases and 7 bases, there was a span of 11 bases. The CDR3 here is CASSPTGYEAFF. Written as DNA, the CDR3 is TGTGCCAGCAGCCCGACAGGTTATGAAGCTTTCTTT.

V usage is TRBV1 and J usage is TRBJ2-7; TRBD1, the D gene given by the table, was not confirmed from the DNA. TRBV1 is annotated as a pseudogene. CDR3 length equals 15 residues. The CDR3 here is CTSRQQGGQSYEQYF. DNA of the CDR3: TGCACCAGCAGGCAGCAGGGGGGTCAATCCTACGAGCAGTACTTC.

The rearrangement links TRBV2 to TRBJ2-4, with D unclear. Germline lookup yields CDR1 SNHLY and CDR2 FYNNEI. Deletions cut 1 base from V and 6 bases from J, with 19 bases between. This CDR3 comprises 17 residues. The CDR3 loop is CASSEVVDQVVGNIQYF. In nucleotides, the CDR3 is TGTGCCAGCAGTGAAGTAGTGGACCAAGTCGTGGGAAACATTCAGTACTTC.

V usage is TRBV7-2 and J usage is TRBJ1-4, with unresolved D. V was pared by 5 bases and J by 8 bases, with 12 bases between. The CDR3 runs to 13 residues. Germline CDR1 SGHTA, CDR2 FQGNSA. Written as DNA, the CDR3 is TGTGCCAGCAGCGGCCGGTACGGCGAAAAACTGTTTTTT. Its protein is CASSGRYGEKLFF.

The J gene is TRBJ1-4, the V gene TRBV30, with 7 positions matching TRBD1. V gave up 3 bases and J gave up 4 bases; unmatched junction bases: 8. CDR3 length equals 15 residues. Germline CDR1 and CDR2: GTSNPN and SVGIG (reference sequence). CDR3 nucleotides: TGTGCCTGGAGGTCAGGGGGATGGGTTAATGAAAAACTGTTTTTT. Its translation: CAWRSGGWVNEKLFF. Complete variable domain (other parts from reference TRBV30 and TRBJ1-4): SQTIHQWPATLVQPVGSPLSLECTVEGTSNPNLYWYRQAAGRGLQLLFYSVGIGQISSEVPQNLSASRPQDRQFILSSKKLLLSDSGFYLCAWRSGGWVNEKLFFGSGTQLSVL.

The chain's CDR3 is CSVKGLAGLEQYF. CDR3 DNA: TGCAGCGTTAAGGGACTAGCGGGTCTCGAGCAGTACTTC. The chain joins TRBV29-1 to TRBJ2-7; 12 bases fit TRBD2. Per the germline V gene, CDR1 is SQVTM and CDR2 is ANQGSEA. V shed 5 bases and J 6 bases; nucleotides not matched to a gene: 5. The CDR3 contains 13 residues.

The chain couples TRBV29-1 to TRBJ2-1, with D possibly matching TRBD2 (6 bases). The CDR3 contains 12 residues. V lost 5 bases to trimming and J lost 3 bases, with 8 bases between them. Germline CDR1 is SQVTM and CDR2 is ANQGSEA. DNA of the CDR3: TGCAGCGTTTCTAGCGACTACAATGAGCAGTTCTTC. Protein: CSVSSDYNEQFF.

Notes on this clone: Within the sample, other DNA sequences also encode this same CDR3. This chain connects TRBV29-1 to TRBJ1-5; D is unresolved. V was cut by 6 bases and J by 0 bases, with 9 bases left in between. Germline V lookup: CDR1 SQVTM, CDR2 ANQGSEA. This CDR3 spans 13 amino acids. Here the CDR3 DNA reads TGCAGCGTAGGAGATAGTAGCAATCAGCCCCAGCATTTT. Its translation: CSVGDSSNQPQHF.

This clone was seen more than once but under ten times. The chain employs TRBV30 and TRBJ1-1; D not resolved. The CDR3 length is 14 residues. Germline values: CDR1 GTSNPN, CDR2 SVGIG (reference sequence). The ends were cut back, 0 bases at V and 2 bases at J, with 10 bases in the middle. This CDR3 reads CAWSVPSLNTEAFF. Here the CDR3 DNA reads TGTGCCTGGAGTGTACCCTCCCTTAACACTGAAGCTTTCTTT.

The table lists this clone with a few counts. The chain carries TRBV2 and TRBJ1-6; no firm D call. V lost 5 bases, J lost 3 bases, and 8 bases lay in between. Germline V gene lookup returns CDR1 SNHLY and CDR2 FYNNEI. The CDR3 is 14 residues long. CDR3 region: CASSPPGYNSPLHF. CDR3 DNA sequence: TGTGCCAGCAGTCCCCCAGGCTATAATTCACCCCTCCACTTT.

V and J are TRBV29-1 and TRBJ1-1; 7 bases fit TRBD1. The CDR3 is 14 residues long. V dropped 4 bases and J dropped 1; count of bases not matched to a gene: 6. The germline gives CDR1 SQVTM, CDR2 ANQGSEA. The CDR3 DNA is TGCAGCGTTGTCAACAGGGGTAGGAACACTGAAGCTTTCTTT. It translates to CSVVNRGRNTEAFF.

This clone is a singleton in its sample. V is TRBV2 and J is TRBJ2-7; 11 nucleotides line up with TRBD2. This CDR3 has 17 residues. The V gene's germline CDR1 is SNHLY and CDR2 FYNNEI. J gave up 5 bases and V 3 bases, and 12 bases lay outside the gene matches. CDR3 coding DNA: TGTGCCAGCAGTGATGTAGTGCTAGCGGGGGGAGTCCACGAGCAGTACTTC. Amino acids: CASSDVVLAGGVHEQYF.

V and J are TRBV25-1 and TRBJ2-7; unclear D gene. V lost 4 bases and J lost 7, with 17 bases in between. The CDR3 runs to 14 residues. The germline V gene encodes CDR1 MGHDK and CDR2 SYGVNS. CDR3 loop: CASSGSDARWEQYF. CDR3 bases: TGTGCCAGCAGTGGATCGGACGCCCGATGGGAGCAGTACTTC.

The CDR3 here is CASSLVGDTLKGETQYF. CDR3 in DNA: TGTGCCAGCAGCTTAGTGGGGGACACTCTAAAGGGGGAGACCCAGTACTTC. The V gene is TRBV11-2, the J gene TRBJ2-5; TRBD1 is a possible D gene (6 bases). The ends were cut back, 1 base at V and 5 bases at J, with 20 bases in the middle. The CDR3 is 17 residues long. The germline V gene encodes CDR1 SGHAT and CDR2 FQNNGV.

The chain couples TRBV29-1 to TRBJ2-1, with 8 nucleotides matching TRBD1. V was clipped by 1 base and J by 6 bases; unmatched bases: 5. The CDR3 runs to 14 residues. CDR1 and CDR2 from the germline V gene are SQVTM and ANQGSEA. Here the CDR3 DNA reads TGCAGCGTTGAAGGGGGCAGGGGGCTCAATGAGCAGTTCTTC. This encodes CSVEGGRGLNEQFF.

The chain uses TRBV4-3 and TRBJ1-2; 7 bases are shared with TRBD1. The trim removed 0 bases at V and 4 bases at J, leaving 11 bases unmatched. Looked up from germline, CDR1 is LGHNA and CDR2 is YSLEER. This CDR3 contains 17 residues. CDR3: CASSQDPAGGILYGYTF. In DNA form, the CDR3 reads TGCGCCAGCAGCCAAGATCCGGCAGGGGGAATCCTCTATGGCTACACCTTC.

Of note for this clone: An end of the junction does not agree with germline; a read error may underlie this. This chain uses TRBV30 with TRBJ2-7; no clear D gene. Per germline, CDR1 GTSNPN and CDR2 SVGIG (reference sequence). CDR3 length equals 12 residues. CDR3 amino acids: CAWSVIGPAMNF. CDR3 nucleotides: TGTGCCTGGAGTGTAATAGGACCCGCAATGAACTTC.

A few counts support this clone. J is TRBJ2-2 and V is TRBV2; TRBD1 aligns across 7 bases. The trim removed 4 bases at V and 5 bases at J, leaving 4 bases unmatched. The CDR3 loop spans 14 amino acids. Germline CDR1 is SNHLY and CDR2 is FYNNEI. The CDR3 nucleotides read TGTGCCAGCAGTGTGGACAGGAGAACCGGGGAGCTGTTTTTT. Its protein is CASSVDRRTGELFF.

This rearrangement joins TRBV2 to TRBJ2-3; a possible D gene is TRBD2 (7 bases). Looked up from germline, CDR1 is SNHLY and CDR2 is FYNNEI. Trimming shortened V by 8 bases and J by 0 bases, and 12 bases separated the two germline ends. The CDR3 covers 14 residues. The CDR3 loop reads CASDRGASTDTQYF. CDR3 nucleotide sequence: TGTGCCAGCGATCGGGGGGCTAGCACAGATACGCAGTATTTT.

The CDR3 reads CSAISGVLRNTEAFF. DNA of the CDR3: TGCAGCGCCATTTCAGGGGTTTTACGGAACACTGAAGCTTTCTTT. J is TRBJ1-1 and V is TRBV29-1, with D perhaps TRBD1 (6 bases). There are 15 residues in the CDR3. Germline V gene lookup returns CDR1 SQVTM and CDR2 ANQGSEA. Trimming shortened V by 7 bases and J by 1 base, and 19 bases separated the two germline ends.

The V call is TRBV29-1, the J call TRBJ2-7; D gene uncertain. This CDR3 is 13 amino acids long. CDR1 and CDR2 (germline): SQVTM, ANQGSEA. V was shortened by 3 bases and J by 6 bases, with 15 bases between the two germline ends. The CDR3 protein is CSVEDPLTTEQYF. CDR3 in DNA: TGCAGCGTTGAGGATCCTCTTACGACCGAGCAGTACTTC.

The chain links TRBV27 to TRBJ2-3; TRBD2 agrees at 8 bases. Germline V gene lookup returns CDR1 MNHEY and CDR2 SMNVEV (reference sequence). J gave up 5 bases and V 6 bases, and 13 bases lay outside the gene matches. The CDR3 has 16 amino acids. The CDR3 sequence: CASRLTGGPQGDTQYF. In DNA, the CDR3 is TGTGCCAGCAGGCTAACGGGGGGGCCGCAAGGAGATACGCAGTATTTT.

Comment on this clone: This CDR3 is also generated by other DNA sequences in the sample. The chain carries TRBV11-2 and TRBJ2-1; 8 positions match TRBD2. The germline gives CDR1 SGHAT, CDR2 FQNNGV. The CDR3 contains 16 residues. Trimming removed 1 base from V and 4 bases from J; junction bases left unmatched: 6. The CDR3 nucleotides read TGTGCCAGCAGCTTAGGGGCGGGGGGCCCTTACAATGAGCAGTTCTTC. It codes for CASSLGAGGPYNEQFF.

The chain employs TRBV30 and TRBJ1-5; 7 bases line up with TRBD1. V lost 2 bases, J lost 0 bases, and 19 bases stayed unmatched. CDR1 and CDR2 (germline): GTSNPN, SVGIG (reference sequence). This CDR3 is 20 amino acids long. The CDR3 here is CAWSTGSGTDKLVSNQPQHF. CDR3 DNA: TGTGCCTGGAGTACCGGAAGCGGGACAGATAAACTTGTTAGCAATCAGCCCCAGCATTTT.